This T cell receptor beta chain is drawn from a study of human T cells and chemical hapten exposure (TCRdb year 2021). Study-wide context: For sensitization, 2% DPC in acetone was applied to an approximately 2 cm by approximately 2 cm area of upper inner arm skin. Throughout the study period of approximately 23 weeks, patients also received therapeutic DPC doses to the scalp every week. Patch testing on the upper back used Finn chambers containing 0.01% DPC, with scoring done after 6 days according to International Contact Dermatitis Research Group standards. Most of the patients in the cohort were female, and the cohort covered alopecia areata with under or over 50% scalp involvement, alopecia totalis and alopecia universalis. Libraries were pooled for sequencing, and per-sample TCR yields varied mainly because of small differences in library volumes within the pool. In alopecia patients, the study followed how the peripheral blood TCR repertoire changed in vivo over primary and secondary sensitization to diphenylcyclopropenone (DPC), a hapten. Blood samples were taken from patients before sensitization (week 0) and at 2, 6 and about 24 weeks after DPC sensitization. Blood for TCR sequencing was provided by twenty-nine alopecia patients at one to four time points (pre-sensitization, 2, 6 and 24 weeks). Findings and caveats that apply to the study as a whole: The number of PT1 expanded TCRs positively correlated with patch test score, significant at thresholds 8, 16 and 32 but not 4. Significantly more large CDR3 similarity clusters were formed by expanded TCRs than by pre-sensitization or healthy control sets, consistent with antigen-driven responses. No change with DPC sensitization was found in the number of TCRs above 1 in 1000 frequency, and no evidence of global repertoire structure alterations was found. After repeated subsampling, changes were observed in the strength of the expansion versus patch-test correlation and in the threshold at which the correlation became significant. Because every patient had alopecia, a presumed autoimmune disease, the patients' immune response might differ from that of healthy individuals.

V is shortened by 5 bases, J by 4 bases, and the region joining them spans 15 bases. The germline V gene provides CDR1 MDHEN and CDR2 SYDVKM. Measured from the cysteine to the phenylalanine, the CDR3 is 14 residues long. Solely the CDR3 DNA is kept, with 42 bases framed from the first base. The library was built by means of RACE. Sequencing used a NextSeq 500. During library preparation, unique molecular identifiers were attached to individual cDNA molecules so that TCRs could be counted quantitatively and reproducibly. Each blood RNA sample was used to sequence both TCR alpha and TCR beta chains. The study's own analysis went as follows. A median of about 100,000 TCRs per sample was observed, with a range of about 23,224 to 750,000. The Decombinator software suite was used to annotate the V, J and CDR3 of the TCR reads. To make PS versus PT1 abundance plots, every sample was subsampled to the same number of TCRs (28,000). TCRs were defined as expanded if absent before sensitization and observed at least eight times at the 2-week time point. The public reads were reanalyzed by TCRdb: fastp trimming at Q25, MiXCR alignment, in-frame beta chains only. Identical CDR3 proteins give one entry, which carries the most common genes and DNA. Clone size and V and J calls follow TCRdb, not the original study. The sample table records under 150,000 distinct CDR3 sequences; around 10% of these occur just once. The top ten hold roughly 1.5% of the sample.

The time point tag for this specimen amounts to: patch test 1, 2 weeks after DPC sensitization. Explained via the paper, the treatment or condition label denotes: therapeutic diphenylcyclopropenone sensitization with weekly scalp DPC. At each patch-test visit, blood was drawn before the patch test was applied. Eligible patients were aged 18 to 70, diagnosed with alopecia, deemed suitable for DPC therapy, and excluded if pregnant. Unfractionated whole blood was collected in Tempus Blood RNA tubes, and total RNA was extracted from that blood. This clonotype was detected a few times. Its cognate antigen has yet to be identified. The input lacks base qualities; no much larger clone sits a single base away.

This specimen consisted of whole blood, obtained in connection with sensitization to the hapten diphenylcyclopropenone (DPC). The V and J segments used are TRBV28 and TRBJ2-7; the D gene lacks a confident call. This receptor was identified in a woman aged 50 to 60 with alopecia areata. Some clones in this sample may be carry-over from other donors' samples. The CDR3 protein: CASSPRFNGYEQYF. The base sequence is TGTGCCAGCAGTCCCAGATTTAACGGGTACGAGCAGTACTTC.